Listed here is a single T cell receptor beta chain. Its matching antigen is unknown. The sample originates from a study of blood T cells in healthy people across ages. The V segment lost 6 bases and the J segment 2 bases; nucleotides outside the gene matches: 10. CDR1 is SNHLY and CDR2 is FYNNEI in the germline V gene. The CDR3 sequence is 17 residues long. Alongside a J-beta primer mix, a sample-barcoded 5' primer served in a second PCR lasting about 7 to 12 cycles. Using its own MiXCR run on the 5' RACE reads, TCRdb lists one record per CDR3 protein. Here the sample spans about 690,000 distinct CDR3 sequences, around 38% being singletons. Study results and caveats: There was a strong correlation between TCR beta diversity and naive T cell percentage.

The chain uses TRBV2 and TRBJ2-4; 10 nucleotides match TRBD2. The sample comprised blood. The source of this sequence is an elderly man in good health. The CDR3 spells CASSPTSGILTKNIQYF. CDR3 nucleotides: TGTGCCAGCAGCCCCACTAGCGGGATCCTGACCAAAAACATTCAGTACTTC.